This is a list of T cell receptor beta chains from one sample in a study of blood T cell repertoires in COVID-19. Clones were sequenced by immunoSEQ multiplex PCR, and TCRdb holds only the in-frame ones, with some missing. The sample has approximately 120,000 clones, more than 85% seen once. The specimen sequenced was peripheral blood. The source of these receptors is a man over 45 with COVID-19, enrolled during active disease. CDR3s include the opening cysteine and the closing phenylalanine or tryptophan. The order of the fields is V gene, J gene, CDR3 length, CDR3 protein.

V gene: TRBV11-2
J gene: TRBJ1-6
CDR3 length: 12
CDR3 protein: CASSFPDSPLHF

V gene: TRBV18
J gene: TRBJ2-2
CDR3 length: 16
CDR3 protein: CASSPPPGGRAGELFF

V gene: TRBV12-5
J gene: TRBJ2-1
CDR3 length: 13
CDR3 protein: CASGFGGINEQFF

V gene: TRBV5-1
J gene: TRBJ2-3
CDR3 length: 15
CDR3 protein: CASSLEREGTDTQYF

V gene: TRBV30
J gene: TRBJ2-7
CDR3 length: 13
CDR3 protein: CAWSPGRAYEQYF

V gene: TRBV5-8
J gene: TRBJ1-1
CDR3 length: 16
CDR3 protein: CASSKNRALLNTEAFF

V gene: TRBV3-1/TRBV3-2
J gene: TRBJ1-2
CDR3 length: 12
CDR3 protein: CASSHREYGYTF

V gene: TRBV28
J gene: TRBJ1-5
CDR3 length: 15
CDR3 protein: CASSRGQGARQPQHF

V gene: TRBV14
J gene: TRBJ2-2
CDR3 length: 18
CDR3 protein: CASSLGRGRSPNTGELFF

V gene: TRBV5-5
J gene: TRBJ2-1
CDR3 length: 18
CDR3 protein: CASSSIGLAGARRNEQFF

V gene: TRBV24-1
J gene: TRBJ1-2
CDR3 length: 13
CDR3 protein: CATQTGQGNGYTF

V gene: TRBV18
J gene: TRBJ2-7
CDR3 length: 15
CDR3 protein: CASSIQGGPSYEQYF

V gene: TRBV3-1/TRBV3-2
J gene: TRBJ2-1
CDR3 length: 12
CDR3 protein: CASSPGGDEQFF

V gene: TRBV5-1
J gene: TRBJ1-4
CDR3 length: 15
CDR3 protein: CASSRTDRANEKLFF

V gene: TRBV6-6
J gene: TRBJ1-4
CDR3 length: 13
CDR3 protein: CASTDRSNEKLFF

V gene: TRBV5-1
J gene: TRBJ2-2
CDR3 length: 15
CDR3 protein: CASSARPSDTGELFF

V gene: TRBV7-2
J gene: TRBJ2-6
CDR3 length: 19
CDR3 protein: CASSRDRSGFGAGANVLTF

V gene: TRBV5-1
J gene: TRBJ1-6
CDR3 length: 15
CDR3 protein: CASSFTGAYNSPLHF

V gene: TRBV6-1
J gene: TRBJ2-2
CDR3 length: 15
CDR3 protein: CASSEWQGNTGELFF

V gene: TRBV5-8
J gene: TRBJ2-4
CDR3 length: 16
CDR3 protein: CASSWKREVNRNIQYF

V gene: TRBV15
J gene: TRBJ2-1
CDR3 length: 17
CDR3 protein: CATSRGAGTGLYNEQFF

V gene: TRBV19
J gene: TRBJ1-4
CDR3 length: 15
CDR3 protein: CASGTGGSTNEKLFF

V gene: TRBV15
J gene: TRBJ2-5
CDR3 length: 17
CDR3 protein: CATSRDFGQGAPETQYF

V gene: TRBV5-1
J gene: TRBJ2-5
CDR3 length: 16
CDR3 protein: CASSLDALLGGETQYF

V gene: TRBV4-1
J gene: TRBJ2-2
CDR3 length: 18
CDR3 protein: CASSQVGLAGGPTGELFF

V gene: TRBV5-4
J gene: TRBJ1-1
CDR3 length: 15
CDR3 protein: CASSLEPGMNTEAFF

V gene: TRBV6-1
J gene: TRBJ1-1
CDR3 length: 17
CDR3 protein: CASSEAGGGFMNTEAFF

V gene: TRBV18
J gene: TRBJ2-7
CDR3 length: 16
CDR3 protein: CASSPLGQGAIYEQYF

V gene: TRBV7-9
J gene: TRBJ2-3
CDR3 length: 16
CDR3 protein: CASSSRGSTSTDTQYF

V gene: TRBV15
J gene: TRBJ2-1
CDR3 length: 15
CDR3 protein: CATSSPLAGDKAPFF

V gene: TRBV4-2
J gene: TRBJ2-3
CDR3 length: 18
CDR3 protein: CASSQDMSAGGPTDTQYF

V gene: TRBV28
J gene: TRBJ1-6
CDR3 length: 16
CDR3 protein: CASRRGASSYNSPLHF

V gene: TRBV28
J gene: TRBJ2-3
CDR3 length: 18
CDR3 protein: CASSFPKLDRGRADTQYF

V gene: TRBV24-1
J gene: TRBJ2-3
CDR3 length: 18
CDR3 protein: CATKGLAGPPTFTDTQYF

V gene: TRBV7-9
J gene: TRBJ2-3
CDR3 length: 15
CDR3 protein: CASTYGVAGTDTQYF

V gene: TRBV14
J gene: TRBJ2-1
CDR3 length: 13
CDR3 protein: CASSQPLGGEQFF

V gene: TRBV2
J gene: TRBJ1-5
CDR3 length: 15
CDR3 protein: CASSLGQASNQPQHF

V gene: TRBV9
J gene: TRBJ2-3
CDR3 length: 14
CDR3 protein: CASSAGLVSDTQYF

V gene: TRBV15
J gene: TRBJ2-5
CDR3 length: 16
CDR3 protein: CATSRDRREYQETQYF

V gene: TRBV19
J gene: TRBJ1-5
CDR3 length: 15
CDR3 protein: CASSISGGGNQPQHF

V gene: TRBV30
J gene: TRBJ1-5
CDR3 length: 15
CDR3 protein: CAWAPGQGIGEPQHF

V gene: TRBV19
J gene: TRBJ1-4
CDR3 length: 14
CDR3 protein: CASSLGRANEKLFF

V gene: TRBV5-1
J gene: TRBJ2-3
CDR3 length: 16
CDR3 protein: CASSLAASGMTDTQYF

V gene: TRBV10-2
J gene: TRBJ2-1
CDR3 length: 13
CDR3 protein: CASSEGTLNEQFF

V gene: TRBV10-3
J gene: TRBJ2-1
CDR3 length: 15
CDR3 protein: CAISGEAGGGNEQFF

V gene: TRBV27
J gene: TRBJ2-7
CDR3 length: 14
CDR3 protein: CASSNGAGGYEQYF

V gene: TRBV15
J gene: TRBJ1-5
CDR3 length: 15
CDR3 protein: CATSRADRAGQPQHF

V gene: TRBV4-1
J gene: TRBJ1-5
CDR3 length: 16
CDR3 protein: CASSQDPGQLNQPQHF

V gene: TRBV6-2/TRBV6-3
J gene: TRBJ1-1
CDR3 length: 15
CDR3 protein: CASSYPRDIFTEAFF

V gene: TRBV5-1
J gene: TRBJ2-1
CDR3 length: 14
CDR3 protein: CASSLGQWDNEQFF

V gene: TRBV7-8
J gene: TRBJ2-5
CDR3 length: 14
CDR3 protein: CASNAGGSWETQYF